This TCR beta chain is from a study of T cells in Graves' hyperthyroidism and ophthalmopathy. Overall study findings and caveats: Appearing also in blood were most of the thyroid clonotypes expanded above 0.001.

There were TCR beta CDR3 regions amplified from RNA transcripts. The TCR CDR3 first-round RT-PCR relied on the HTBI primer set. TCRdb reanalysed the multiplex PCR reads using MiXCR and keeps one entry per CDR3 protein. Here the sample spans 450,000 to 700,000 distinct CDR3 sequences, roughly 50% being singletons. As to this clonotype: The antigen is unknown.

Thyroid ultrasound, orbital computed tomography, clinical symptoms, and serum thyroxine and TRAb underpinned diagnoses. Looked up from germline, CDR1 is SEHNR and CDR2 is FQNEAQ (reference sequence). V lost 6 bases and J lost 2, with 23 bases in between. CDR3 size: 17 residues. Sequencing was done on a sample of peripheral blood or thyroid tissue (not recorded which). The chain carries TRBV7-9 and TRBJ2-7, with a possible D match to TRBD2 (6 bases). This TCR derives from an adult woman with Graves' disease, either hyperthyroidism or ophthalmopathy (not recorded which). The CDR3 region is CASSPRGGGREPYEQYF. The DNA of the CDR3 is TGTGCCAGCAGTCCACGAGGCGGAGGACGGGAGCCCTACGAGCAGTACTTC. Variable domain in full (rest from reference TRBV7-9 and TRBJ2-7): DTGVSQNPRHKITKRGQNVTFRCDPISEHNRLYWYRQTLGQGPEFLTYFQNEAQLEKSRLLSDRFSAERPKGSFSTLEIQRTEQGDSAMYLCASSPRGGGREPYEQYFGPGTRLTVT.